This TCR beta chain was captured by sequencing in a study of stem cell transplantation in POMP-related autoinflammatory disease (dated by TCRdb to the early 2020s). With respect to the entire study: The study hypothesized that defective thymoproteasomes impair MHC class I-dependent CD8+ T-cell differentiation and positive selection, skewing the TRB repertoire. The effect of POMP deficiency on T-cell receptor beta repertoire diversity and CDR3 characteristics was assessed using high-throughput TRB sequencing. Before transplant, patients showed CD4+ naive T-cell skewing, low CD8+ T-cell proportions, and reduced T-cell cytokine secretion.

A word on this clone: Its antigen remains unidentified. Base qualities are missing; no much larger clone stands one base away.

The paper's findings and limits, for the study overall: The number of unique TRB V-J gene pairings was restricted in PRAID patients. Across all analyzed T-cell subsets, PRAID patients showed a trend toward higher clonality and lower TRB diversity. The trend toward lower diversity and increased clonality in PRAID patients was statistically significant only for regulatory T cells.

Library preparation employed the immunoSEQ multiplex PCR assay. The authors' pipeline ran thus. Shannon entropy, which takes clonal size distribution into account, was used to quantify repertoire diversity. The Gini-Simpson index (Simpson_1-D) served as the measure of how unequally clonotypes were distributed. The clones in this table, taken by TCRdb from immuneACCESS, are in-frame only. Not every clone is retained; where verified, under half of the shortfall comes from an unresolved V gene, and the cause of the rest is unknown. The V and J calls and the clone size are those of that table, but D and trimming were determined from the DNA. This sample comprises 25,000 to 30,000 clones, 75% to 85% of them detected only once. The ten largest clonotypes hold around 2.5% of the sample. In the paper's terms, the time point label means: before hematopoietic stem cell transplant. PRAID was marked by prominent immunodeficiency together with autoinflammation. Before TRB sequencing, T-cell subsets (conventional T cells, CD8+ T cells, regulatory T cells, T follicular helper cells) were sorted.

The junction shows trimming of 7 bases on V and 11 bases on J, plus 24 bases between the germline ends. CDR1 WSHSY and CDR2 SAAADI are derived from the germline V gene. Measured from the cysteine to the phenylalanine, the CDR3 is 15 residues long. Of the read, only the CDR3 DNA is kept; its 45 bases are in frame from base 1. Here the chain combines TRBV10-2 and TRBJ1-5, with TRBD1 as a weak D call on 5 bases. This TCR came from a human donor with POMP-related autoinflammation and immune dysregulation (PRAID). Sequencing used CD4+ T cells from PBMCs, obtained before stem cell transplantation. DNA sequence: TGCGCCAGCACCCCAACAGAGTGGGAGGGCAGGGCCCAGCATTTT. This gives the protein CASTPTEWEGRAQHF.